This entry describes one T cell receptor (beta chain). Its target is unknown. The record originates from a study of beta chain features in type 1 diabetes. Reverse transcribing all isolated RNA meant expressed TCRB transcripts were sequenced. Generated by immunoSEQ multiplex PCR, the TCRdb table keeps only in-frame clones and is missing some. This sample has roughly 150,000 clones, with 10% to 13% found just once. Regarding the study as a whole: Moderately but significantly shorter TCRB CDR3s were found in Type 1 diabetes patients in all four CD4+ subsets.

The germline CDR1 and CDR2 sequences are SQVTM and ANQGSEA. After removal of 6 bases from V and 6 bases from J, the junction contained 11 bases not matched to a gene. This CDR3 is 14 amino acids long. The sequencing input was central memory CD4+ T cells from blood. The origin of this receptor is a man aged 25 to 40 with type 1 diabetes. The rearrangement joins TRBV29-1 to TRBJ2-7; 10 nucleotides match TRBD1. The CDR3 DNA is TGCAGCGTGGGGCCCGGAGGGGACAGGGGCGAGCAGTACTTC. This sequence encodes CSVGPGGDRGEQYF.